The T cell receptor (beta chain) described here comes from a study of shared clonotypes between healthy human individuals. Whole-study context: Per donor, CD8 memory used one plate, CD8 naive used two, CD4 memory used three and CD4 naive used three.

Researchers ran the assay at a deep level. This table comes from immunoSEQ multiplex PCR, and its TCRdb copy is limited to in-frame clones, with some not included. The sample lists fewer than 1.4 million clones; roughly 74% were seen once. As to this clone: Its antigen is unknown.

The germline V gene encodes CDR1 KGHSH and CDR2 LQKENI. The CDR3 has 15 residues. Unmatched junction bases numbered 7, after V lost 6 bases and J lost 1 base. The donors were adults (healthy and HIV-negative) with no recent acute infections or vaccinations. General observations from the study: In contrast to clonotypes shared by all four donors, non-shared clonotypes had lower generation probabilities.

This chain joins TRBV18 and TRBJ1-1, with 8 positions matching TRBD1. This sequence was found in a man younger than 35 in good health. Some clones in this sample may be carry-over from other donors' samples. Specimen: memory CD4+ T cells from PBMCs. Documented subset: CD45RA-negative fraction. The CDR3 DNA reads as TGTGCCAGCTCGCTCGGCGGGACAGGGAACACTGAAGCTTTCTTT. It translates to CASSLGGTGNTEAFF.